This passage covers 10 T cell receptor beta chains from one sample sequenced in a study of T cells in localized non-small cell lung cancer. The repertoire was sequenced with immunoSEQ multiplex PCR; TCRdb's copy has only in-frame clones and lacks some. Among 100,000 to 150,000 clones listed, approximately 88% were seen once. The specimen comprised peripheral blood, sampled before any cancer treatment. The receptors shown here come from an older female donor with stage I lung adenocarcinoma.

The chain links TRBV5-4 to TRBJ2-3; 11 positions agree with TRBD2. There are 16 residues in the CDR3. Trimming cost V 4 bases and J 4 bases; bases outside gene matches: 8. Germline-derived CDR1 and CDR2 are SGHNT and YYREEE (reference sequence). The CDR3 spells CASSPLLAGGSDTQYF. The CDR3 nucleotides read TGTGCCAGCAGCCCGCTCTTAGCGGGAGGGTCAGATACGCAGTATTTT.

This chain links TRBV28 with TRBJ2-7; D may be TRBD1 or TRBD2 (5 bases each). V was pared by 2 bases and J by 7 bases, with 15 bases between. The length of the CDR3 is 14 residues. Looked up from germline, CDR1 is MDHEN and CDR2 is SYDVKM. CDR3 residues: CASSLRGPSGEQYF. As DNA, the CDR3 is TGTGCCAGCAGTTTAAGGGGACCTTCTGGGGAGCAGTACTTC.

The chain employs TRBV28 and TRBJ2-3; 9 bases line up with TRBD1. CDR3 length equals 16 residues. V was clipped by 2 bases and J by 3 bases; unmatched bases: 6. Per germline, CDR1 MDHEN and CDR2 SYDVKM. In DNA form, the CDR3 reads TGTGCCAGCAGTTTACCGATGGGACAGGGAACAGATACGCAGTATTTT. Translating it yields CASSLPMGQGTDTQYF.

The gene calls are TRBV7-3 and TRBJ2-7, with no clear D. The V end lost 3 bases, the J end lost 2 bases, and 8 bases lay between the germline ends. Germline CDR1 and CDR2: SGHTA and FQGTGA. The CDR3 sequence is 13 residues long. CDR3 in amino acids: CASSFGTTYEQYF. CDR3 nucleotide sequence: TGTGCCAGCAGCTTCGGAACGACCTACGAGCAGTACTTC.

This clone was detected once. The rearrangement joins TRBV10-3 to TRBJ2-5; D perhaps matches TRBD1 (6 bases). The CDR3 covers 13 residues. Trimming left V 4 bases short and J 2 bases short, with 8 bases between. The germline V gene encodes CDR1 ENHRY and CDR2 SYGVKD. The CDR3 sequence: CAISGRGQETQYF. CDR3 DNA sequence: TGTGCCATCAGTGGAAGGGGGCAAGAGACCCAGTACTTC.

The chain is built from TRBV20-1 and TRBJ1-1, with D uncertain. Germline values: CDR1 DFQATT, CDR2 SNEGSKA (reference sequence). V was clipped by 6 bases and J by 0 bases, with 5 bases between them. The CDR3 spans 11 residues. The CDR3 here is CSAPVNTEAFF. The CDR3, as DNA: TGCAGTGCCCCAGTGAACACTGAAGCTTTCTTT.

The rearrangement joins TRBV7-7 to TRBJ2-5; the D call may be TRBD1 or TRBD2 (5 bases each). The germline CDR1 and CDR2 sequences are SSHAT and FNYEAQ (reference sequence). Trimming left V 1 base short and J 5 bases short, with 14 bases between. This CDR3 spans 15 amino acids. The CDR3 bases are TGTGCCAGCAGCTTAGAGGGATACAGGAGGGAGACCCAGTACTTC. It codes for CASSLEGYRRETQYF.

V usage is TRBV18 and J usage is TRBJ2-7; D unresolved. The germline V and J ends were trimmed by 3 bases and 0 bases, with 12 bases remaining between them. CDR3 length equals 15 residues. CDR1 KGHSH and CDR2 LQKENI come from the germline V gene. This CDR3 reads CASSPTAASSYEQYF. The CDR3, as DNA: TGTGCCAGCTCACCGACGGCGGCGAGCTCCTACGAGCAGTACTTC.

The V gene is TRBV7-3, the J gene TRBJ1-1; a weak D match, TRBD1 (6 bases). Trimming cost V 5 bases and J 1 base, with 8 bases left between them. Germline-derived CDR1 and CDR2 are SGHTA and FQGTGA. CDR3 length: 13 residues. The CDR3 loop is CASSEDRNTEAFF. DNA for the CDR3: TGTGCCAGCAGCGAGGACAGGAACACTGAAGCTTTCTTT.

The V call is TRBV7-6, the J call TRBJ2-1; 12 bases are a match to TRBD1. The CDR3 consists of 16 residues. The V gene end was trimmed by 6 bases and the J gene end by 9 bases; junction bases not matched to a gene: 12. Looked up from germline, CDR1 is SGHVS and CDR2 is FNYEAQ. CDR3 DNA: TGTGCCAGCAGAAAGACCGGGACAGGGGGCTGGGGTGAGCAGTTCTTC. Encoded protein: CASRKTGTGGWGEQFF.